The sequence of this TCR beta chain was determined in a study of siplizumab effects on memory and regulatory T cells (dated by TCRdb to the late 2010s). Looking at the study overall: The study examined how the anti-CD2 antibody siplizumab affects alloreactive T-cell subsets in allogeneic mixed lymphocyte reactions built from human PBMCs. Overall study results and their limits: Greater diversity appeared to be present in unstimulated naive T cells than in memory T cells, and a substantial contribution to the alloresponse seemed to be made by naive cells. Among mappable alloreactive CD4+ clones, an average Treg-derived fraction of 68.8% was observed with siplizumab, compared with around 28% in control reactions. The cumulative frequency of alloreactive sequences that could be traced back to unstimulated CD4+ memory T cells was significantly reduced by siplizumab. Whether proliferating Tregs from siplizumab cultures actually had suppressive function was not functionally confirmed. About 80-96% of proliferating CD4+ or CD8+ clones could not be given a naive or memory phenotype. Because sequences below about 10^-5 frequency were poorly captured, only a minor fraction of alloreactive clones could be mapped to unstimulated subsets.

On this clone: No cognate antigen has been identified for it. Base-call qualities are not available, and no considerably larger clone is one nucleotide away.

Sorted unstimulated T cells and proliferating T cells recovered from mixed lymphocyte reactions underwent TCRbeta CDR3 sequencing. Fresh whole blood from roughly ten HLA-typed healthy donors was used to isolate PBMCs. Libraries were prepared through the immunoSEQ multiplex PCR assay. Around 92,000 TCR templates per sample were assayed by the deep sequencing platform. Genomic DNA extracted from sorted T cells was the material used for TCRbeta CDR3 sequencing. From the authors' description of their analysis: The R programming language was used for clonal analysis of the TCRbeta CDR3 data. Unstimulated samples were compared with post-reaction CFSE-low samples to define alloreactive CD4+ and CD8+ clones. Regulatory or non-regulatory origin was assigned to alloreactive CD4+ clones by matching of sequences to sorted unstimulated Treg and non-Treg repertoires. This immuneACCESS table, as held by TCRdb, lists in-frame sequences with V and J called but not all clones. Of the missing ones, under half trace to an unresolved V gene in checked studies; the others have no known cause. The V and J calls and the clone size are those of that table, but D and trimming were determined from the DNA. The sample table records some 46,000 clones; 93% of these occur just once. The ten largest clonotypes hold roughly a sixth of the sample.

Its CDR3 holds 15 amino acids, cysteine through phenylalanine. The sequence is cut down to CDR3 DNA, 45 bases in frame from base 1. Looking up the germline V gene yields CDR1 SGHDT and CDR2 YYEEEE. The junction shows trimming of 4 bases on V and 8 bases on J, and the gene matches do not reach 13 bases of it. This receptor chain uses TRBV5-6 and TRBJ1-2; the junction holds 8 bases that match TRBD1. Specimen: CD8+ T cells sorted from blood. The origin of this receptor is a human donor in good health. The CDR3 in this case is CASSLKGAGGLGYTF. The DNA reads TGTGCCAGCAGCCTCAAAGGAGCAGGGGGCTTGGGCTACACCTTC.